The entry that follows covers one T cell receptor beta chain sequence. The data originate from a study of tumor T cells in aggressive B-cell lymphoma. Assay used: immunoSEQ multiplex PCR; TCRdb lists only in-frame clones, some missing. The data show 1,200 or so clones, with about nine tenths seen just once and roughly 12% held by the top ten. Germline CDR1 is SGHRS and CDR2 is YFSETQ. V lost 2 bases, J lost 2 bases, and 13 bases lay in between. The CDR3 length is 15 residues. The receptor comes from an adult with diffuse large B cell lymphoma. Sequencing input: tumor tissue. This chain uses TRBV5-1 with TRBJ1-1; the D gene is possibly TRBD1 (5 bases). CDR3 amino acids: CASSLGAGGNTEAFF. The CDR3 nucleotides are TGCGCCAGCAGCTTAGGGGCCGGGGGTAACACTGAAGCTTTCTTT.